The 13 T cell receptor beta chains listed next were all sequenced from one sample in a study of cytomegalovirus exposure and HLA in healthy donors. Both 60 Vbeta primers and 13 Jbeta primers went into the PCR. Only in-frame clones appear in the TCRdb table, and some are missing; sequencing was by immunoSEQ multiplex PCR. The table shows approximately 190,000 clones, with nearly 80% occurring only once. Sequencing input: PBMCs. These receptors originate from a woman aged 25 to 39 in good health and CMV-seropositive.

This chain links TRBV19 with TRBJ1-4; 8 positions agree with TRBD1. The CDR3 covers 16 residues. Germline trimming cut 5 bases from V and 0 bases from J; bases unmatched to any gene: 5. The germline V gene encodes CDR1 LNHDA and CDR2 SQIVND (reference sequence). CDR3 loop: CASSFLTGATNEKLFF. The CDR3 nucleotides are TGTGCCAGTAGTTTCCTGACAGGGGCAACTAATGAAAAACTGTTTTTT.

V is TRBV30 and J is TRBJ2-7; D is unresolved. The CDR3 is 12 residues long. Germline-derived CDR1 and CDR2 are GTSNPN and SVGIG (reference sequence). The V gene lost 0 bases and the J gene lost 9 bases, with 12 bases spanning the gap. The CDR3 coding sequence is TGTGCCTGGAGTGTTTTCTTCTCCCCGCAGTACTTC. Its protein is CAWSVFFSPQYF.

The chain links TRBV15 to TRBJ2-5, with D unresolved. The CDR3 runs to 15 residues. Germline V gene sequence: CDR1 LNHNV, CDR2 YYDKDF (reference sequence). V lost 0 bases to trimming and J lost 1 base, with 9 bases between them. Written as DNA, the CDR3 is TGTGCCACCAGCAGAGAAAAGACTCGCCAAGAGACCCAGTACTTC. Its protein product is CATSREKTRQETQYF.

The rearrangement uses TRBV2 and TRBJ1-2; tentatively, D is TRBD1 (5 bases). From germline, CDR1 is SNHLY and CDR2 FYNNEI. This CDR3 is 18 amino acids long. V gave up 4 bases and J gave up 0 bases, with 21 bases separating them. The CDR3: CASSGPRTPLLTNYGYTF. The CDR3 DNA reads as TGTGCCAGCAGTGGCCCCAGGACACCTCTTCTTACTAACTATGGCTACACCTTC.

The V and J genes are TRBV5-1 and TRBJ2-7; a weak D match, TRBD2 (5 bases). The CDR3 loop spans 14 amino acids. The germline CDR1 and CDR2 sequences are SGHRS and YFSETQ. The V gene lost 2 bases and the J gene lost 3 bases, with 12 bases spanning the gap. CDR3 sequence: CASSLEDGNYEQYF. The CDR3, as DNA: TGCGCCAGCAGCTTAGAGGACGGGAACTACGAGCAGTACTTC.

V is TRBV11-2 and J is TRBJ1-2; 8 nucleotides line up with TRBD1. This CDR3 region has 15 residues. CDR1 is SGHAT and CDR2 is FQNNGV in the germline V gene. With 1 base clipped from V and 2 bases from J, the junction kept 3 bases outside the gene matches. The CDR3 coding sequence is TGTGCCAGCAGCTTAGGGGCAGGGGGCAACTATGGCTACACCTTC. It codes for CASSLGAGGNYGYTF.

The CDR3: CASSLGADRGKLFF. DNA for the CDR3: TGTGCCAGCAGCTTGGGGGCAGATCGCGGAAAACTGTTTTTT. This chain joins TRBV7-9 and TRBJ1-4; TRBD1 is a possible D gene (6 bases). CDR1 and CDR2 from the germline V gene are SEHNR and FQNEAQ (reference sequence). Trimming shortened V by 3 bases and J by 10 bases, and 15 bases separated the two germline ends. The CDR3 is made up of 14 amino acids.

The genes are TRBV15 and TRBJ1-3; a possible D gene is TRBD1 (5 bases). V lost 9 bases and J lost 8, with 14 bases in between. Per the germline V gene, CDR1 is LNHNV and CDR2 is YYDKDF (reference sequence). The CDR3 sequence is 12 residues long. CDR3: CATSTWGDTIYF. Here the CDR3 DNA reads TGTGCCACGTCAACCTGGGGGGACACCATATATTTT.

This chain joins TRBV7-9 and TRBJ2-2; D possibly corresponds to TRBD2 (6 bases). Per the germline V gene, CDR1 is SEHNR and CDR2 is FQNEAQ (reference sequence). The CDR3 covers 14 residues. V dropped 3 bases and J dropped 4 bases, with 9 bases sitting between them. CDR3 sequence: CASSFVAATGELFF. Here the CDR3 DNA reads TGTGCCAGCAGCTTTGTAGCGGCCACCGGGGAGCTGTTTTTT.

The chain recombines TRBV4-1 with TRBJ1-5, with a possible D match to TRBD1 (6 bases). The CDR3 totals 15 residues. V lost 3 bases, J lost 4 bases, and 13 bases lay in between. Germline-derived CDR1 and CDR2 are MGHRA and YSYEKL. In nucleotides, the CDR3 is TGCGCCAGCAGCCACACAGGGAAAGGAAATCAGCCCCAGCATTTT. Translated, it gives CASSHTGKGNQPQHF.

The chain combines TRBV6-1 with TRBJ2-7; 7 bases agree with TRBD1. CDR3 length: 15 amino acids. J gave up 4 bases and V 4 bases, and 10 bases lay outside the gene matches. The germline V gene encodes CDR1 MNHNS and CDR2 SASEGT. CDR3 nucleotides: TGTGCCAGCAGTGGACTTACCCGACAGGGATACGAGCAGTACTTC. This translates into CASSGLTRQGYEQYF.

The chain joins TRBV29-1 to TRBJ2-7, with TRBD1 matching over 8 bases. Trimming removed 7 bases from V and 3 bases from J; junction bases left unmatched: 8. Germline V gives CDR1 SQVTM, CDR2 ANQGSEA. CDR3 size: 13 residues. Here the CDR3 DNA reads TGCAGCGCTGGGACAGGCTGGGACTACGAGCAGTACTTC. This translates into CSAGTGWDYEQYF.

This clone was recorded once. V gene TRBV5-1 combines with J gene TRBJ1-2, with D unresolved. The CDR3 has 15 amino acids. In germline, CDR1 is SGHRS, CDR2 YFSETQ. V lost 4 bases to trimming and J lost 8 bases, with 21 bases between them. CDR3 residues: CASSQQKAAVSGYTF. The CDR3 DNA is TGCGCCAGCAGCCAGCAAAAAGCTGCGGTTTCCGGCTACACCTTC.